These 32 T cell receptor beta chains share one sample of origin, sequenced in a study of follicular helper T cells after annual influenza vaccination. Repertoires were generated with immunoSEQ multiplex PCR, while TCRdb's copy carries only in-frame clones and drops some. This sample has about 4,800 clones, with around nine tenths found just once. Specified time point: 2013-2014 season, 7 days after vaccination. The sequencing used CXCR5+ CD38- circulating T follicular helper cells from blood, collected 7 days after influenza vaccination. The subset denotes: circulating Tfh, non-naive CD4+CXCR5+PD-1+ (ICOS+CD38+ or ICOS-CD38-). The source of these receptors is an adult who received the influenza vaccine.

This chain uses TRBV2 with TRBJ2-3; D gene uncertain. Germline-derived CDR1 and CDR2 are SNHLY and FYNNEI. The CDR3 loop spans 14 amino acids. Trimming removed 2 bases from V and 1 base from J, with 7 bases in between. CDR3 loop: CASSEQGGTDTQYF. The CDR3 DNA sequence: TGTGCCAGCAGTGAACAAGGAGGCACAGATACGCAGTATTTT. Variable domain in full (rest from reference TRBV2 and TRBJ2-3): EPEVTQTPSHQVTQMGQEVILRCVPISNHLYFYWYRQILGQKVEFLVSFYNNEISEKSEIFDDQFSVERPDGSNFTLKIRSTKLEDSAMYFCASSEQGGTDTQYFGPGTRLTVL.

CDR3 loop: CASSQDPGNVGYGYTF. Written as DNA, the CDR3 is TGTGCCAGCAGCCAAGATCCCGGGAACGTCGGGTATGGCTACACCTTC. The chain is built from TRBV4-2 and TRBJ1-2; the D is unclear. Germline assignment: CDR1 LGHNA and CDR2 YNFKEQ. Trimming took off 0 bases at V and 5 bases at J, with 16 bases between the two ends. The CDR3 spans 16 residues.

This sequence joins TRBV9 and TRBJ2-1; TRBD2 agrees at 7 bases. CDR1 and CDR2 (germline): SGDLS, YYNGEE. The CDR3 is 15 residues long. After removal of 2 bases from V and 0 bases from J, the junction contained 2 bases not matched to a gene. CDR3 nucleotide sequence: TGTGCCAGCAGCGTTCGGGGGGACTCCTACAATGAGCAGTTCTTC. Protein: CASSVRGDSYNEQFF.

V is TRBV30 and J is TRBJ1-4; D gene unclear. The CDR3 length is 15 residues. Germline-derived CDR1 and CDR2 are GTSNPN and SVGIG (reference sequence). The V end was cut by 3 bases, the J end by 4 bases, with 15 bases between. In nucleotides, the CDR3 is TGTGCCTGGAGGGAGACACCGAGGGATAATGAAAAACTGTTTTTT. It specifies CAWRETPRDNEKLFF.

This clone occurred once. The chain recombines TRBV6-5 with TRBJ1-2; TRBD1 might be the D (5 bases). This CDR3 contains 14 residues. Trimming cost V 3 bases and J 7 bases, with 15 bases left between them. Looked up from germline, CDR1 is MNHEY and CDR2 is SVGAGI. The CDR3 spells CASSYSDIRGGYTF. The CDR3 DNA follows: TGTGCCAGCAGTTATTCGGACATACGCGGTGGCTACACCTTC.

V is TRBV30 and J is TRBJ1-2; D might be TRBD1 (5 bases). Germline V gene lookup returns CDR1 GTSNPN and CDR2 SVGIG (reference sequence). The CDR3 runs 16 residues. The V gene lost 2 bases and the J gene lost 2 bases, with 18 bases spanning the gap. This CDR3 is CAWSRSGGGRNYGYTF. Here the CDR3 DNA reads TGTGCCTGGAGTAGGTCGGGGGGAGGGAGGAACTATGGCTACACCTTC.

The chain uses TRBV20-1 and TRBJ1-1, with a tentative D call TRBD1 (6 bases). Trimming pared 5 bases from V and 5 bases from J, leaving 9 bases between. The CDR3 extends over 11 amino acids. Germline CDR1 and CDR2: DFQATT and SNEGSKA (reference sequence). DNA of the CDR3: TGCAGTGCTCACAGGGTAACTGAAGCTTTCTTT. It translates to CSAHRVTEAFF.

This chain links TRBV28 with TRBJ1-1, with no clear D. The CDR3 is made up of 13 amino acids. V was clipped by 2 bases and J by 0 bases, with 4 bases between them. The V gene's germline CDR1 is MDHEN and CDR2 SYDVKM. In nucleotides, the CDR3 is TGTGCCAGCAGTTTACATCTGAACACTGAAGCTTTCTTT. This translates into CASSLHLNTEAFF. Complete variable domain (other parts from reference TRBV28 and TRBJ1-1): DVKVTQSSRYLVKRTGEKVFLECVQDMDHENMFWYRQDPGLGLRLIYFSYDVKMKEKGDIPEGYSVSREKKERFSLILESASTNQTSMYLCASSLHLNTEAFFGQGTRLTVV.

The chain employs TRBV7-8 and TRBJ2-1; D is possibly TRBD2 (7 bases). Trimming pared 5 bases from V and 12 bases from J, leaving 11 bases between. Germline loops: CDR1 SGHVS, CDR2 FQNEAQ. The CDR3 length is 11 residues. CDR3 coding DNA: TGTGCCAGCAGCCTAAGGGGGGGGCAGTTCTTC. Its translation is CASSLRGGQFF.

This clone showed up just once. The J gene is TRBJ2-3, the V gene TRBV7-3; tentatively, D is TRBD2 (6 bases). The CDR3 spans 13 residues. With 4 bases removed from V and 10 bases from J, the gap between germline ends came to 15 bases. Germline lookup yields CDR1 SGHTA and CDR2 FQGTGA. This CDR3 reads CASSSGLAMPQYF. For the CDR3, the DNA is TGTGCCAGCAGCTCGGGGCTAGCGATGCCGCAGTATTTT. The whole variable domain, filled in from reference TRBV7-3 and TRBJ2-3, reads GAGVSQTPSNKVTEKGKYVELRCDPISGHTALYWYRQSLGQGPEFLIYFQGTGAADDSGLPNDRFFAVRPEGSVSTLKIQRTERGDSAVYLCASSSGLAMPQYFGPGTRLTVL.

The rearrangement links TRBV6-5 to TRBJ2-3; 9 bases fit TRBD2. Germline V lookup: CDR1 MNHEY, CDR2 SVGAGI. The CDR3 is made up of 16 amino acids. The V segment lost 0 bases and the J segment 4 bases; nucleotides outside the gene matches: 5. CDR3 nucleotides: TGTGCCAGCAGTTACTCCGGCGGGGGGGCCGCAGATACGCAGTATTTT. As protein: CASSYSGGGAADTQYF.

The chain recombines TRBV6-1 with TRBJ1-3; tentatively, D is TRBD1 (6 bases). V was shortened by 4 bases and J by 5 bases, with 12 bases between the two germline ends. The CDR3 covers 14 residues. CDR1 is MNHNS and CDR2 is SASEGT in the germline V gene. Written as DNA, the CDR3 is TGTGCCAGCAGTGCTGACGGACAGAGAAACACCATATATTTT. It yields the protein CASSADGQRNTIYF.

The gene calls are TRBV5-1 and TRBJ2-3, with 10 positions matching TRBD2. The CDR3 contains 16 residues. V was pared by 3 bases and J by 0 bases, with 4 bases of the junction left unmatched. The germline V gene encodes CDR1 SGHRS and CDR2 YFSETQ. The CDR3 DNA follows: TGCGCCAGCAGCTCAGGACTAGCGGTGAGCACAGATACGCAGTATTTT. Its translation is CASSSGLAVSTDTQYF.

This chain links TRBV6-5 with TRBJ1-5; D may be TRBD1 (6 bases). V was trimmed by 5 bases and J by 10 bases, leaving 18 bases between them. The CDR3 is made up of 14 amino acids. The germline gives CDR1 MNHEY, CDR2 SVGAGI. CDR3 in amino acids: CASSEGGVGIPQHF. The CDR3 nucleotides are TGTGCCAGCAGTGAAGGGGGGGTGGGTATCCCCCAGCATTTT.

This chain connects TRBV5-1 to TRBJ2-1; 11 positions match TRBD2. The CDR3 runs 16 residues. Germline assignment: CDR1 SGHRS and CDR2 YFSETQ. V lost 4 bases and J lost 9; bases outside the gene matches: 12. As DNA, the CDR3 is TGCGCCAGCAGCGGAATCGCTAGCGGGAGGTCGGGTGAGCAGTTCTTC. This encodes CASSGIASGRSGEQFF.

The CDR3 spells CASSPTGRETQYF. The DNA for the CDR3 is TGTGCCAGCTCACCCACAGGGCGGGAGACCCAGTACTTC. The rearrangement links TRBV18 to TRBJ2-5, with a weak D call TRBD1 (6 bases). Between the trimmed V and J ends, which lost 3 bases and 5 bases, there was a span of 10 bases. Per the germline V gene, CDR1 is KGHSH and CDR2 is LQKENI. This CDR3 comprises 13 residues.

This chain links TRBV7-2 with TRBJ2-2, with D possibly matching TRBD2 (6 bases). The CDR3 is 14 amino acids. From germline, CDR1 is SGHTA and CDR2 FQGNSA. With 5 bases removed from V and 5 bases from J, the gap between germline ends came to 12 bases. This CDR3 reads CASSRDWGTGELFF. CDR3 bases: TGTGCCAGCAGCCGGGACTGGGGAACCGGGGAGCTGTTTTTT.

V and J are TRBV6-4 and TRBJ2-3; 8 bases map to TRBD2. CDR3 size: 16 residues. The V gene end was trimmed by 4 bases and the J gene end by 4 bases; junction bases not matched to a gene: 10. The germline V gene has CDR1 MRHNA and CDR2 SNTAGT. As DNA, the CDR3 is TGTGCCAGCAGTGCTACCGGGACTAGTATCGCAGATACGCAGTATTTT. The encoded protein is CASSATGTSIADTQYF.

J is TRBJ2-5 and V is TRBV2; tentatively, D is TRBD1 (6 bases). Germline loops: CDR1 SNHLY, CDR2 FYNNEI. The CDR3 is made up of 15 amino acids. With 4 bases removed from V and 4 bases from J, the gap between germline ends came to 16 bases. The CDR3 DNA is TGTGCCAGCAGTGTTCAGGGACAAAAGGGAGAGACCCAGTACTTC. Its translation: CASSVQGQKGETQYF.

This sequence joins TRBV5-6 and TRBJ2-7; 7 nucleotides agree with TRBD1. Germline trimming cut 4 bases from V and 4 bases from J; bases unmatched to any gene: 14. CDR3 length equals 16 residues. Germline values: CDR1 SGHDT, CDR2 YYEEEE. The DNA for the CDR3 is TGTGCCAGCAGCCGCAACCGACAGGGTTATGGTTACGAGCAGTACTTC. Residues: CASSRNRQGYGYEQYF.

V and J are TRBV7-8 and TRBJ1-1; D perhaps matches TRBD1 (6 bases). The CDR3 covers 13 residues. Trimming removed 1 base from V and 11 bases from J, with 14 bases in between. Germline lookup yields CDR1 SGHVS and CDR2 FQNEAQ. Here the CDR3 DNA reads TGTGCCAGCAGCTTAGACAGGGCCAGGGGTGCTTTCTTT. This translates into CASSLDRARGAFF.

This chain uses TRBV2 with TRBJ1-4; 7 bases align to TRBD1. CDR3 length: 15 residues. The germline V gene encodes CDR1 SNHLY and CDR2 FYNNEI. Trimming cost V 6 bases and J 1 base; bases outside gene matches: 5. CDR3 nucleotide sequence: TGTGCCAGCAGGCTGCAGGGGGTAACTAATGAAAAACTGTTTTTT. As protein: CASRLQGVTNEKLFF.

In this sample, this clone turned up once. Additional DNA sequences in this sample encode the identical CDR3. The rearrangement links TRBV5-1 to TRBJ2-1; the match to TRBD2 covers 8 bases. Unmatched junction bases numbered 11, after V lost 0 bases and J lost 9 bases. The germline gives CDR1 SGHRS, CDR2 YFSETQ. The CDR3 has 16 amino acids. CDR3 protein: CASSLGIRAGEGEQFF. CDR3 coding DNA: TGCGCCAGCAGCTTGGGAATACGAGCGGGGGAAGGTGAGCAGTTCTTC.

This CDR3 is CASSQAWSGGYEQYF. CDR3 in DNA: TGTGCCAGCTCCCAGGCCTGGTCGGGAGGGTACGAGCAGTACTTC. This rearrangement joins TRBV18 to TRBJ2-7, with 8 bases identical to TRBD2. The CDR3 extends over 15 amino acids. Germline V CDR1 and CDR2: KGHSH, LQKENI. Trimming cost V 6 bases and J 4 bases; bases outside gene matches: 11.

The chain links TRBV5-5 to TRBJ2-5, with 11 nucleotides matching TRBD2. CDR1 is SGHKS, CDR2 YYEKEE, per germline (reference sequence). Germline trimming cut 5 bases from V and 7 bases from J; bases unmatched to any gene: 7. CDR3 length: 14 amino acids. The CDR3 nucleotides read TGTGCCAGCAGTCTACTAGCGGGGGACGCGACCCAGTACTTC. This codes for CASSLLAGDATQYF.

This chain links TRBV7-6 with TRBJ2-1, with D unresolved. Looked up from germline, CDR1 is SGHVS and CDR2 is FNYEAQ. Trimming left V 1 base short and J 0 bases short, with 13 bases between. This CDR3 is 17 amino acids long. The CDR3 spells CASSLDGTVRSYNEQFF. DNA for the CDR3: TGTGCCAGCAGCTTAGACGGCACAGTACGCTCCTACAATGAGCAGTTCTTC.

V gene TRBV7-2 combines with J gene TRBJ2-3; D perhaps matches TRBD1 (6 bases). Germline assignment: CDR1 SGHTA and CDR2 FQGNSA. The CDR3 sequence is 15 residues long. The V gene lost 1 base and the J gene lost 4 bases, with 12 bases spanning the gap. The CDR3 protein is CASSLGQVYADTQYF. The CDR3, as DNA: TGTGCCAGCAGCTTAGGACAGGTATATGCAGATACGCAGTATTTT. The whole variable domain, remainder taken from reference TRBV7-2 and TRBJ2-3, is GAGVSQSPSNKVTEKGKDVELRCDPISGHTALYWYRQSLGQGLEFLIYFQGNSAPDKSGLPSDRFSAERTGGSVSTLTIQRTQQEDSAVYLCASSLGQVYADTQYFGPGTRLTVL.

The genes are TRBV6-5 and TRBJ2-1, with TRBD2 matching over 8 bases. The CDR3 covers 15 residues. The germline V gene has CDR1 MNHEY and CDR2 SVGAGI. With V trimmed by 2 bases and J by 7 bases, 7 bases remained unmatched. The CDR3 spells CASSYGGLAGNEQFF. Written as DNA, the CDR3 is TGTGCCAGCAGTTACGGCGGACTAGCTGGGAATGAGCAGTTCTTC.

This rearrangement joins TRBV4-1 to TRBJ1-5, with 7 bases aligning to TRBD1. Germline CDR1 is MGHRA and CDR2 is YSYEKL. The J segment lost 6 bases and the V segment lost 0 bases, leaving 5 bases of the junction unmatched. The CDR3 has 15 residues. CDR3 sequence reads: CASSQDPTGSQPQHF. Here the CDR3 DNA reads TGCGCCAGCAGCCAAGATCCGACAGGGAGTCAGCCCCAGCATTTT.

The chain employs TRBV4-2 and TRBJ2-2; TRBD1 matches at 8 bases. V was pared by 10 bases and J by 0 bases, with 4 bases of the junction left unmatched. CDR3 length equals 14 residues. The germline gives CDR1 LGHNA, CDR2 YNFKEQ. Here the CDR3 DNA reads TGTGCCACCGGACAGGGAGCGAACACCGGGGAGCTGTTTTTT. Its protein product is CATGQGANTGELFF.

V is TRBV29-1 and J is TRBJ2-3; 7 nucleotides line up with TRBD2. The germline V gene has CDR1 SQVTM and CDR2 ANQGSEA. J was trimmed by 4 bases and V by 4 bases; bases with no gene match: 5. This CDR3 region has 13 residues. Here the CDR3 reads CSVGEGAADTQYF. The DNA of the CDR3 is TGCAGCGTTGGGGAGGGCGCCGCAGATACGCAGTATTTT.

The rearrangement uses TRBV6-5 and TRBJ2-4; 8 bases agree with TRBD1. This CDR3 region has 15 residues. CDR1 MNHEY and CDR2 SVGAGI come from the germline V gene. The trim removed 6 bases at V and 1 base at J, leaving 5 bases unmatched. The CDR3 sequence: CASSDDRGAKNIQYF. The CDR3 DNA reads TGTGCCAGCAGCGACGACAGGGGTGCCAAAAACATTCAGTACTTC.